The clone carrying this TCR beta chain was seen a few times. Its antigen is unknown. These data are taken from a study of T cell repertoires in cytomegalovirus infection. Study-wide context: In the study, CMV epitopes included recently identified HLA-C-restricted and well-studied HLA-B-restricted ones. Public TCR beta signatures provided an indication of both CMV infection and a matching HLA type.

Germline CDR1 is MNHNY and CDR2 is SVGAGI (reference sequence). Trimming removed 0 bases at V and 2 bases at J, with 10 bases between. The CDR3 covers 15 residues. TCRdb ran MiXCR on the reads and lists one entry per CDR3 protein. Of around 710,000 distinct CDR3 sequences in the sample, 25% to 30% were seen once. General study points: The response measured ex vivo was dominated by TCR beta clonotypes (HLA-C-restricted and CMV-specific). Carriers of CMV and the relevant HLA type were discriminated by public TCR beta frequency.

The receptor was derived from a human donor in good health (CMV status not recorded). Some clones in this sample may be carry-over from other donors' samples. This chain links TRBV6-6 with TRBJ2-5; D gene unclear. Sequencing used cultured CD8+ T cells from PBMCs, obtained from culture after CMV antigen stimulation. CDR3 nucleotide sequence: TGTGCCAGCAGTTACTCGTGGGATACACAAGAGACCCAGTACTTC. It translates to CASSYSWDTQETQYF.